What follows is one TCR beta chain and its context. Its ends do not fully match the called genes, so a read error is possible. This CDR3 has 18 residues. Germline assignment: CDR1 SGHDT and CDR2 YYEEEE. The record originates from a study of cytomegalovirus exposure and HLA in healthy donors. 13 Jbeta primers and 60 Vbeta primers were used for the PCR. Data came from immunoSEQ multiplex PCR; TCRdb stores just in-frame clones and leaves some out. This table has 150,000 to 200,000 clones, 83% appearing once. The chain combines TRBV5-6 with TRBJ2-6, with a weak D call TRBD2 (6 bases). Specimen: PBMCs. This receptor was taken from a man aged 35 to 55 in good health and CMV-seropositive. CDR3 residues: CASTQRRGLNSGANGLTF. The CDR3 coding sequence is TGTGCCAGCACCCAGAGGAGGGGTCTAAACTCTGGGGCCAACGGCCTGACTTTC.